The 10 T cell receptor beta chains reported below all come from one sample, sequenced in a study of T cells after yellow fever vaccination. TCRdb used MiXCR to reprocess the 5' RACE reads, holding one entry per CDR3 protein. The sample lists around 72,000 distinct CDR3 sequences; under 9.5% were seen once. The specimen comprised CD8+ T cells sorted from PBMCs, sampled less than 11 days after the first yellow fever vaccination. The receptor source for this set is a man between 18 and 29 years old who received the YFV17D yellow fever vaccine.

In this sample, this clonotype turned up a few times. The rearrangement uses TRBV7-6 and TRBJ2-3; D remains unclear. This CDR3 spans 14 amino acids. V lost 1 base and J lost 4, with 9 bases in between. From germline, CDR1 is SGHVS and CDR2 FNYEAQ. In nucleotides, the CDR3 is TGTGCCAGCAGCTTAGTTTCGGGCGCAGATACGCAGTATTTT. This codes for CASSLVSGADTQYF.

J is TRBJ2-1 and V is TRBV4-1, with 12 nucleotides matching TRBD2. The germline V gene has CDR1 MGHRA and CDR2 YSYEKL. Trimming cost V 6 bases and J 4 bases; bases outside gene matches: 10. CDR3 length equals 17 residues. The CDR3 protein is CASSPLAGGLPYNEQFF. The CDR3 coding sequence is TGCGCCAGCAGTCCACTAGCGGGGGGCCTCCCATACAATGAGCAGTTCTTC.

At least ten counts were recorded for this clonotype. The gene calls are TRBV30 and TRBJ2-3, with 9 positions matching TRBD2. The ends lost 0 bases at V and 2 bases at J; junction bases unmatched: 6. Germline V CDR1 and CDR2: GTSNPN, SVGIG (reference sequence). The CDR3 loop spans 16 amino acids. The CDR3 DNA follows: TGTGCCTGGAGTGTCGGTCTAGCGGGGTTCACAGATACGCAGTATTTT. Residues: CAWSVGLAGFTDTQYF.

This clonotype was observed many times. CDR3 region: CASSRKTGTGSREQYF. CDR3 DNA sequence: TGTGCCAGCAGTCGCAAAACCGGGACAGGGTCTAGAGAGCAGTACTTC. The rearrangement joins TRBV27 to TRBJ2-7; TRBD1 aligns across 9 bases. Per germline, CDR1 MNHEY and CDR2 SMNVEV (reference sequence). With 5 bases clipped from V and 7 bases from J, the junction kept 15 bases outside the gene matches. This CDR3 is built from 16 residues.

V gene TRBV20-1 combines with J gene TRBJ1-5; unclear D gene. V lost 5 bases, J lost 6 bases, and 29 bases lay in between. Germline V gene lookup returns CDR1 DFQATT and CDR2 SNEGSKA (reference sequence). The CDR3 is made up of 18 amino acids. The DNA of the CDR3 is TGCAGTGCTCACTCGGGTGAGACACTCCTAGTCGCGGGTCAGCCCCAGCATTTT. Translation: CSAHSGETLLVAGQPQHF.

This clonotype has just a few counts. The V call is TRBV5-5, the J call TRBJ2-1, with a weak D call TRBD2 (6 bases). The V gene's germline CDR1 is SGHKS and CDR2 YYEKEE (reference sequence). The CDR3 is 16 amino acids. V was shortened by 2 bases and J by 0 bases, with 12 bases between the two germline ends. The CDR3 DNA reads as TGTGCCAGCAGCTTCTGGACTACCCGCTCCTACAATGAGCAGTTCTTC. Encoded protein: CASSFWTTRSYNEQFF.

This clonotype was detected a few times. This sequence joins TRBV5-1 and TRBJ1-2; the match to TRBD1 covers 7 bases. Trimming removed 4 bases from V and 2 bases from J; junction bases left unmatched: 5. Germline CDR1 SGHRS, CDR2 YFSETQ. This CDR3 is built from 14 residues. In nucleotides, the CDR3 is TGCGCCAGCAGCGACAGGGATGAGAACTATGGCTACACCTTC. Encoded protein: CASSDRDENYGYTF. Complete variable domain (other parts from reference TRBV5-1 and TRBJ1-2): KAGVTQTPRYLIKTRGQQVTLSCSPISGHRSVSWYQQTPGQGLQFLFEYFSETQRNKGNFPGRFSGRQFSNSRSEMNVSTLELGDSALYLCASSDRDENYGYTFGSGTRLTVV.

This clonotype came up many times. The chain couples TRBV20-1 to TRBJ2-1, with 11 bases identical to TRBD1. Germline trimming cut 6 bases from V and 4 bases from J; bases unmatched to any gene: 8. Looked up from germline, CDR1 is DFQATT and CDR2 is SNEGSKA (reference sequence). The CDR3 extends over 15 amino acids. Written as DNA, the CDR3 is TGCAGTGCAACCTCCGGGACAGGGGGATACAATGAGCAGTTCTTC. Amino acid sequence: CSATSGTGGYNEQFF.

This clonotype was seen at least ten times. This chain joins TRBV10-3 and TRBJ1-1, with TRBD1 as a possible D gene (6 bases). The CDR3 spans 14 residues. Per the germline V gene, CDR1 is ENHRY and CDR2 is SYGVKD. V was shortened by 8 bases and J by 1 base, with 14 bases between the two germline ends. CDR3 sequence reads: CAIDSGTPNTEAFF. As DNA, the CDR3 is TGTGCCATCGACTCCGGGACACCGAACACTGAAGCTTTCTTT.

The rearrangement uses TRBV5-1 and TRBJ1-1, with 7 bases matching TRBD1. This CDR3 comprises 12 residues. Germline values: CDR1 SGHRS, CDR2 YFSETQ. The V and J ends lost 4 bases and 11 bases, in that order; junction bases with no gene match: 8. The CDR3 bases are TGCGCCAGCAGCCCAGGGACAGTTCCGGCTTTCTTT. It encodes CASSPGTVPAFF.